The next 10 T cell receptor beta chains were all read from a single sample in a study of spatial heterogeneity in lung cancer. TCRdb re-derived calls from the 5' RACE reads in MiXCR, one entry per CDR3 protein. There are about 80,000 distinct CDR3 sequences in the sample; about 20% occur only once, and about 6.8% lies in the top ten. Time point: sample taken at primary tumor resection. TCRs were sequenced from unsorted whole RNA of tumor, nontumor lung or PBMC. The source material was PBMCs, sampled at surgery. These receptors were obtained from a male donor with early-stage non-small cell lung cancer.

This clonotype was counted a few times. The CDR3 reads CASRESNYGYTF. The CDR3 region has the DNA TGCGCCAGCAGGGAGTCTAACTATGGCTACACCTTC. This chain uses TRBV5-1 with TRBJ1-2; D is undetermined. Germline assignment: CDR1 SGHRS and CDR2 YFSETQ. With 5 bases removed from V and 0 bases from J, the gap between germline ends came to 5 bases. This CDR3 region has 12 residues. Complete variable domain (other parts from reference TRBV5-1 and TRBJ1-2): KAGVTQTPRYLIKTRGQQVTLSCSPISGHRSVSWYQQTPGQGLQFLFEYFSETQRNKGNFPGRFSGRQFSNSRSEMNVSTLELGDSALYLCASRESNYGYTFGSGTRLTVV.

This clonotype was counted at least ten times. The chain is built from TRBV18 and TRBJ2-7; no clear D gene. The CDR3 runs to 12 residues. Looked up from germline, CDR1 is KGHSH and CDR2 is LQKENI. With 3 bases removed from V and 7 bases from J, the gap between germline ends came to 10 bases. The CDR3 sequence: CASSPFGVEQYF. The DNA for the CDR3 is TGTGCCAGCTCACCTTTTGGGGTAGAGCAGTACTTC.

In DNA, the CDR3 is TGCAGTGCCCCGTCCCGGGGGAGCTCCTATAATTCACCCCTCCACTTT. It translates to CSAPSRGSSYNSPLHF. The rearrangement uses TRBV20-1 and TRBJ1-6; D is perhaps TRBD1 (5 bases). V was trimmed by 6 bases and J by 0 bases, leaving 15 bases between them. The length of the CDR3 is 16 residues. Per the germline V gene, CDR1 is DFQATT and CDR2 is SNEGSKA (reference sequence).

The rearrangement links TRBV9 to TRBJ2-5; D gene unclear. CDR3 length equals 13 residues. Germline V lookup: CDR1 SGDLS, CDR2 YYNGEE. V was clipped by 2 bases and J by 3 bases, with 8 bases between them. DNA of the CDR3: TGTGCCAGCAGCGTGGGCCCGAAAGAGACCCAGTACTTC. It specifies CASSVGPKETQYF.

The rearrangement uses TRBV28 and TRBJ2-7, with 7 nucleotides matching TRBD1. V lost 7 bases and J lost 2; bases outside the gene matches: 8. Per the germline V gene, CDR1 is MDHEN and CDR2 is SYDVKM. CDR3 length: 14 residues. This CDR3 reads CASKLGQTTYEQYF. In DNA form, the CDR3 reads TGTGCCAGCAAACTGGGACAGACCACCTACGAGCAGTACTTC.

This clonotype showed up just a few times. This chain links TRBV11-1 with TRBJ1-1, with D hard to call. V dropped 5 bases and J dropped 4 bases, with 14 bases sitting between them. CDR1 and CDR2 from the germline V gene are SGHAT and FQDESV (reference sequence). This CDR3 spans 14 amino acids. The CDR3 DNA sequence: TGTGCCAGCAGCCCCATTGGGTTGGGCACTGAAGCTTTCTTT. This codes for CASSPIGLGTEAFF.

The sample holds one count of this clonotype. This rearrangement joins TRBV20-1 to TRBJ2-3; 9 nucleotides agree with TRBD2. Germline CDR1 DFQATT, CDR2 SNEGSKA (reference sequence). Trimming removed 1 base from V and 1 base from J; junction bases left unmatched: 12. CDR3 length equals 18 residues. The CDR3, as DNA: TGCAGTGCTAGAGCGATTAGCGGGAGAGGTTCAGGCACAGATACGCAGTATTTT. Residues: CSARAISGRGSGTDTQYF.

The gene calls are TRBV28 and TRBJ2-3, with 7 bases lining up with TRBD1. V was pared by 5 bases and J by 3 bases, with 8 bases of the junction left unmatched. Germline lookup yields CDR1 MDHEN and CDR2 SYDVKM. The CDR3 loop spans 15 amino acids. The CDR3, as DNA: TGTGCCAGCAGTGAACAGGGGCGGCGGACAGATACGCAGTATTTT. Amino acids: CASSEQGRRTDTQYF.

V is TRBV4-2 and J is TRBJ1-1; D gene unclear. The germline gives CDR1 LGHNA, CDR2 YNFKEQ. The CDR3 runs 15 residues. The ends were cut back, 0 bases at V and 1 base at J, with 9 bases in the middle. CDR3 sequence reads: CASSQERQRNTEAFF. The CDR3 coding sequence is TGTGCCAGCAGCCAAGAACGTCAGCGGAACACTGAAGCTTTCTTT.

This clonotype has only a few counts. CDR3 nucleotide sequence: TGTGCCAGCAGTTACTCCCTCTGGGAAAACACCGGGGAGCTGTTTTTT. This translates into CASSYSLWENTGELFF. This chain links TRBV6-6 with TRBJ2-2, with unresolved D. Germline V gene data show CDR1 as MNHNY and CDR2 as SVGAGI (reference sequence). V was clipped by 0 bases and J by 2 bases, with 10 bases between them. This CDR3 has 16 amino acids.